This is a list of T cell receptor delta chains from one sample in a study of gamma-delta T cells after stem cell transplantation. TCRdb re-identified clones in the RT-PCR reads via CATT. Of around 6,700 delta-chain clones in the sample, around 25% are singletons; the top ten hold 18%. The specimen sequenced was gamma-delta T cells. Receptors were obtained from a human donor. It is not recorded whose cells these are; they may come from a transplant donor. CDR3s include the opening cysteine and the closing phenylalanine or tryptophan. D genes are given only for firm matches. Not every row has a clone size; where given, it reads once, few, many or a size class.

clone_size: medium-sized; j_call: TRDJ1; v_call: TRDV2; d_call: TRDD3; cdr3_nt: TGTGCCTGTGACACGCTGCACTGGGGGATACACCATAAACTCATCTTT; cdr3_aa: CACDTLHWGIHHKLIF
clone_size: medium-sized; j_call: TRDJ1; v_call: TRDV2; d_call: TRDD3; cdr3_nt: TGTGCCTGTGACACCTTACCGGGACTGGGGGATATGAAACTCATCTTT; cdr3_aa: CACDTLPGLGDMKLIF
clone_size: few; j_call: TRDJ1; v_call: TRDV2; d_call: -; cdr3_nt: TGTGCCTGTGACACCGGCTTTATGTCCTACGGATACAAGTACACCGATAAACTCATCTTT; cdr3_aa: CACDTGFMSYGYKYTDKLIF
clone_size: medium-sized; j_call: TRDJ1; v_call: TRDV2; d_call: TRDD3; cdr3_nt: TGTGCCTGTGACAATTTACTGGGGATCCAGGGGGAAGATAAACTCATCTTT; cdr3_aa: CACDNLLGIQGEDKLIF
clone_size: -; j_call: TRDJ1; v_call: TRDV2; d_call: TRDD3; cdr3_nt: TGTGCCTGTGACTCCTTACTGGGGGATAAAGAAGGTAAACTCATCTTT; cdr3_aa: CACDSLLGDKEGKLIF
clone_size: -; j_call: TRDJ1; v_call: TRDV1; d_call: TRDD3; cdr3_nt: TGTGCTCTTGGGAGACAGGAGCCACTGGGGTTCCGACAGTACACCGATAAACTCATCTTT; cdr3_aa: CALGRQEPLGFRQYTDKLIF
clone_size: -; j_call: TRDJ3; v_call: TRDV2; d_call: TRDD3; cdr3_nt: TGTGCCTGTGACACGGCTGGGGGATCAAGCTCCTGGGACACCCGACAGATGTTTTTC; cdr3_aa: CACDTAGGSSSWDTRQMFF
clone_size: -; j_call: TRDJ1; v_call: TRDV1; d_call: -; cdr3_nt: TGTGCTCTTGGGGAACACGCCCGGACGGAGAGGTCTGATAAACTCATCTTT; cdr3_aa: CALGEHARTERSDKLIF
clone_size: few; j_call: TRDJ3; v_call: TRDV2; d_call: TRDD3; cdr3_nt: TGTGCCTGTGACACCTTACTGGGGGATACCACCTGGGACACCCGACAGATGTTTTTC; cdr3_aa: CACDTLLGDTTWDTRQMFF
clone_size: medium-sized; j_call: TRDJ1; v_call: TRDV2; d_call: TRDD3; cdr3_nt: TGTGCCTGTGACACCGGTAATCTACTGGGGGATAATGCCGATGATAAACTCATCTTT; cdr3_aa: CACDTGNLLGDNADDKLIF
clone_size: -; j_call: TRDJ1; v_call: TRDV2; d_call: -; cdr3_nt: TGTGCCTGTGACACCCTTCTTCGAGGGCGGGATAAACTCATCTTT; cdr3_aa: CACDTLLRGRDKLIF
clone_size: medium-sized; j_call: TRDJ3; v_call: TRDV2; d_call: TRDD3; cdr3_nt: TGTGCCTGTGACACCAGCTGGGGGTCCAACTCCTGGGACACCCGACAGATGTTTTTC; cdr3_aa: CACDTSWGSNSWDTRQMFF
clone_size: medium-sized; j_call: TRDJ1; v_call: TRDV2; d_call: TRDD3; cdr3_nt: TGTGCCTGTGACACCGTCTGGGGGATACGCGCTTACACCGATAAACTCATCTTT; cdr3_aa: CACDTVWGIRAYTDKLIF
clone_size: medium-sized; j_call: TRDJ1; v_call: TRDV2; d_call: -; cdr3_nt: TGTGCCTGTGACCGACTGGGTCAGCGCACCGATAAACTCATCTTT; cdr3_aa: CACDRLGQRTDKLIF
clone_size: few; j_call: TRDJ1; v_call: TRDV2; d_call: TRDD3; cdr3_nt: TGTGCCTGTGACCCTGTGGGGGATAGAGGTAAACTCATCTTT; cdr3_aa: CACDPVGDRGKLIF
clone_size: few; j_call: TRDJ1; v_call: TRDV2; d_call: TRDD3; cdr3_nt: TGTGCCTGTGACCTACTGGGGGACTTTAATCCGACCGATAAACTCATCTTT; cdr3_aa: CACDLLGDFNPTDKLIF
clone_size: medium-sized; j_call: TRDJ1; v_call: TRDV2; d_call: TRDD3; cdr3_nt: TGTGCCTGTGACACCGTCCAGCTTGGGGGATACGCGGGGACCACCGATAAACTCATCTTT; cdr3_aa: CACDTVQLGGYAGTTDKLIF
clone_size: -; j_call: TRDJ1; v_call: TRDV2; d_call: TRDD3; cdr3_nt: TGTGCCTGTGACGACGTACTCTCTACTGGGGGATATGATAAACTCATCTTT; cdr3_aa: CACDDVLSTGGYDKLIF
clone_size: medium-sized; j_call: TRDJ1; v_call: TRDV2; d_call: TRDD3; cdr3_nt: TGTGCCTGTGACAACCCATGGGGGAACACCGATAAACTCATCTTT; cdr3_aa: CACDNPWGNTDKLIF
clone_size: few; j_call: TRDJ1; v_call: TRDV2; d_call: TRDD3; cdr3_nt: TGTGCCTGTTTAAAACTGGGGGATCTACCCTTTTACACCGATAAACTCATCTTT; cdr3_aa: CACLKLGDLPFYTDKLIF
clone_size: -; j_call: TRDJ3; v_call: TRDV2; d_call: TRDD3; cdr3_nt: TGTGCCTGTGACACCCTGGGGGATTTCTCCTGGGACACCCGACAGATGTTTTTC; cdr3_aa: CACDTLGDFSWDTRQMFF
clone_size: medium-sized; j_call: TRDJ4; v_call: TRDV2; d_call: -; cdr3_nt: TGTGCCTGTGACACCCTCGGGGGTGACCTAAGACCCCTGATCTTT; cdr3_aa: CACDTLGGDLRPLIF
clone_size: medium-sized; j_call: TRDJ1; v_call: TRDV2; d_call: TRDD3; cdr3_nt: TGTGCCTGTGACCCACTGGGGGGTAACACCGATAAACTCATCTTT; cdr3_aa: CACDPLGGNTDKLIF
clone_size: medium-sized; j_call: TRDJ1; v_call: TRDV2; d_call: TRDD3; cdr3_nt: TGTGCCTGTGACTCCTTACTGGGGATTTACACCGATAAACTCATCTTT; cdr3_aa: CACDSLLGIYTDKLIF
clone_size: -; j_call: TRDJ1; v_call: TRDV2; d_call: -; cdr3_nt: TGTGCCTGTGACACCGTATCGGCTGGATACTACACCGATAAACTCATCTTT; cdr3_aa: CACDTVSAGYYTDKLIF
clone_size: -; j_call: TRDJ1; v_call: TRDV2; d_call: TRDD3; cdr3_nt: TGTGCCTGTGACTCCCTTATGAGGGGGAATGGGGGATCGCGGTCGTACACCGATAAACTCATCTTT; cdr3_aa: CACDSLMRGNGGSRSYTDKLIF
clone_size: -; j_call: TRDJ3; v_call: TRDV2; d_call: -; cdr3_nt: TGTGCCTGTGACACCGTTATAGCCGAAGAAGCGGGATCCTGGGACACCCGACAGATGTTTTTC; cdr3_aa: CACDTVIAEEAGSWDTRQMFF
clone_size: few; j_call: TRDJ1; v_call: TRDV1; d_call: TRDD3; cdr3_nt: TGTGCTCTTGGGGAACTCTCCGTTCCTTTCCCGTACTGGGGGCTACCGTACACCGATAAACTCATCTTT; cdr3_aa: CALGELSVPFPYWGLPYTDKLIF
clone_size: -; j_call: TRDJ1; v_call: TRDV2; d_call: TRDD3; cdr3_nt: TGTGCCTGTGACACCTTGGCTGGGGGATACGCTCTTAACACCGATAAACTCATCTTT; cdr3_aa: CACDTLAGGYALNTDKLIF
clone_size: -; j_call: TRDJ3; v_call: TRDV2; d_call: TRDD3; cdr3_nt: TGTGCCTGTGACATAGTACTGGGGAAAAGCTCCTGGGACACCCGACAGATGTTTTTC; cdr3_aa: CACDIVLGKSSWDTRQMFF
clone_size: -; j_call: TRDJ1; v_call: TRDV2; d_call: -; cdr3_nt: TGTGCCTGTGACACCATGGGGCCTAGGGGTTACACCGATAAACTCATCTTT; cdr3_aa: CACDTMGPRGYTDKLIF